The 3 T cell receptor beta chains below come from one sample, sequenced in a study of identical twins' blood T cells. From the 5' RACE reads, TCRdb called clonotypes with MiXCR, one entry per CDR3 protein. The sample lists fewer than 450,000 distinct CDR3 sequences, approximately 30% occurring once. The sample comprised PBMCs. The receptor source for this set is a woman aged 18 to 55 in good health.

This chain links TRBV6-5 with TRBJ2-7; D is unresolved. V lost 10 bases, J lost 3 bases, and 7 bases lay in between. Per germline, CDR1 MNHEY and CDR2 SVGAGI. This CDR3 contains 10 residues. The DNA for the CDR3 is TGTGCCACCTCGAACTACGAGCAGTACTTC. This gives the protein CATSNYEQYF.

V and J are TRBV7-9 and TRBJ1-1, with D possibly TRBD1 on 5 matching bases. The germline V and J ends were trimmed by 4 bases and 4 bases, with 13 bases remaining between them. CDR3 size: 14 residues. Germline V CDR1 and CDR2: SEHNR, FQNEAQ (reference sequence). The CDR3 coding sequence is TGTGCCAGCAGCTCTAGGGGAGAGGGCACTGAAGCTTTCTTT. This codes for CASSSRGEGTEAFF.

Points on this clonotype: A much larger clone sits a single nucleotide away, making a read error possible. The rearrangement joins TRBV10-3 to TRBJ2-3; D is unresolved. Trimming stripped 4 bases from V and 2 bases from J, with 7 bases between. The CDR3 runs to 13 residues. From germline, CDR1 is ENHRY and CDR2 SYGVKD. The CDR3 loop reads CAISGALTDTQYF. The CDR3 DNA reads TGTGCCATCAGTGGGGCCCTCACAGATACGCAGTATTTT.